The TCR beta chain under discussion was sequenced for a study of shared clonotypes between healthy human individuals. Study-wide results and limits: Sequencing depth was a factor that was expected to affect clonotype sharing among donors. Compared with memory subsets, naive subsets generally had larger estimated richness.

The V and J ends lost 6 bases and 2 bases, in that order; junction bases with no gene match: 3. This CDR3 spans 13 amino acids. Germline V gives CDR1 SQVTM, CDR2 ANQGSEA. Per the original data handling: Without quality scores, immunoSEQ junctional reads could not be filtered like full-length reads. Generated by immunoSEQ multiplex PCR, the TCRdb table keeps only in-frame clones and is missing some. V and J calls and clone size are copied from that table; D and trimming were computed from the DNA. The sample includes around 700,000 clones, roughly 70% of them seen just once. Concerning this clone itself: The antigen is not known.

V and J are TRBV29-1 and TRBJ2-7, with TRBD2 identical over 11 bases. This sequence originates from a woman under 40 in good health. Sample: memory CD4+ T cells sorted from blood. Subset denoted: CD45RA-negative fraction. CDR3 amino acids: CSVELAGAYEQYF. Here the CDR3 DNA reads TGCAGCGTCGAACTAGCGGGGGCCTACGAGCAGTACTTC.